Below, 24 T cell receptor beta chains from the same sample are listed, as sequenced in a study of OX40 agonist ivuxolimab in advanced cancers. Measured with immunoSEQ multiplex PCR; TCRdb has only the in-frame clones, and not every one. The sample shows tens of thousands of clones, under 95% of them seen only once. The input for sequencing was CD4+ or CD8+ T cells sorted from blood, taken in a trial of the OX40 agonist ivuxolimab. All receptors come from an adult with an advanced solid tumor such as melanoma, head and neck, liver or kidney cancer.

The chain couples TRBV30 to TRBJ1-2; D unresolved. This CDR3 contains 13 residues. Trimming shortened V by 0 bases and J by 8 bases, and 13 bases separated the two germline ends. Germline-derived CDR1 and CDR2 are GTSNPN and SVGIG (reference sequence). CDR3 DNA: TGTGCCTGGAGTGTAGTCCTTTCGGGGGGCTACACCTTC. Translating it yields CAWSVVLSGGYTF.

V usage is TRBV9 and J usage is TRBJ2-1, with 11 bases fitting TRBD2. In germline, CDR1 is SGDLS, CDR2 YYNGEE. Trimming removed 3 bases from V and 2 bases from J; junction bases left unmatched: 4. The CDR3 contains 16 residues. The chain's CDR3 is CASSGPTSGAYNEQFF. CDR3 nucleotides: TGTGCCAGCAGCGGCCCGACTAGCGGGGCCTACAATGAGCAGTTCTTC.

This rearrangement joins TRBV9 to TRBJ2-3; perhaps TRBD2 as D (6 bases). The ends were cut back, 0 bases at V and 0 bases at J, with 8 bases in the middle. The length of the CDR3 is 15 residues. Germline CDR1 SGDLS, CDR2 YYNGEE. The CDR3 here is CASSVAGTSTDTQYF. The CDR3 DNA follows: TGTGCCAGCAGCGTAGCGGGGACTAGCACAGATACGCAGTATTTT. Full variable domain (rest looked up from reference TRBV9 and TRBJ2-3): DSGVTQTPKHLITATGQRVTLRCSPRSGDLSVYWYQQSLDQGLQFLIQYYNGEERAKGNILERFSAQQFPDLHSELNLSSLELGDSALYFCASSVAGTSTDTQYFGPGTRLTVL.

The CDR3 protein is CSVEWVWQVKGGYTF. The CDR3 bases are TGCAGCGTTGAGTGGGTTTGGCAGGTGAAGGGAGGCTACACCTTC. This rearrangement joins TRBV29-1 to TRBJ1-2; the D is unclear. V dropped 3 bases and J dropped 8 bases, with 22 bases sitting between them. Germline CDR1 reads SQVTM; CDR2 reads ANQGSEA. The CDR3 consists of 15 residues. The full variable domain, its missing parts supplied by reference TRBV29-1 and TRBJ1-2, is SAVISQKPSRDICQRGTSLTIQCQVDSQVTMMFWYRQQPGQSLTLIATANQGSEATYESGFVIDKFPISRPNLTFSTLTVSNMSPEDSSIYLCSVEWVWQVKGGYTFGSGTRLTVV.

The chain carries TRBV6-6 and TRBJ2-1, with TRBD2 identical over 13 bases. Germline V gene data show CDR1 as MNHNY and CDR2 as SVGAGI (reference sequence). The CDR3 loop spans 15 amino acids. V dropped 8 bases and J dropped 15; count of bases not matched to a gene: 16. The CDR3 DNA reads as TGTGCCAGCTGCCCGGGACTAGCGGGATATTCCATCGGGTTCTTC. It encodes CASCPGLAGYSIGFF.

The chain is built from TRBV6-4 and TRBJ2-1; D is uncertain. The CDR3 has 10 residues. V was cut by 8 bases and J by 12 bases, with 11 bases left in between. Germline V gene sequence: CDR1 MRHNA, CDR2 SNTAGT. Here the CDR3 DNA reads TGTGCCAGCCGGAAACTGGGGCAGTTCTTC. Encoded protein: CASRKLGQFF.

J is TRBJ1-2 and V is TRBV28, with 7 positions matching TRBD1. Germline assignment: CDR1 MDHEN and CDR2 SYDVKM. The CDR3 contains 16 residues. The V and J ends lost 4 bases and 5 bases, in that order; junction bases with no gene match: 13. Here the CDR3 reads CASSSGLSEGAYGYTF. CDR3 nucleotides: TGTGCCAGCAGTTCTGGTTTAAGCGAGGGGGCTTATGGCTACACCTTC.

This rearrangement joins TRBV6-1 to TRBJ2-7; D is possibly TRBD1 or TRBD2 (6 bases each). The V gene lost 6 bases and the J gene lost 4 bases, with 16 bases spanning the gap. There are 14 residues in the CDR3. The germline V gene encodes CDR1 MNHNS and CDR2 SASEGT. The CDR3 nucleotides are TGTGCCAGCAGCAGGGGTGGGGGGACGTACGAGCAGTACTTC. Its protein product is CASSRGGGTYEQYF.

The chain uses TRBV4-1 and TRBJ1-5, with D uncertain. Trimming removed 3 bases from V and 0 bases from J, with 18 bases in between. Germline CDR1 reads MGHRA; CDR2 reads YSYEKL. There are 18 residues in the CDR3. The CDR3: CASSQRLGEGLSNQPQHF. The DNA of the CDR3 is TGCGCCAGCAGCCAGAGACTGGGCGAGGGTCTTAGCAATCAGCCCCAGCATTTT.

The chain recombines TRBV7-8 with TRBJ2-6; D gene uncertain. V was clipped by 0 bases and J by 2 bases, with 8 bases between them. CDR3 length: 16 residues. The germline CDR1 and CDR2 sequences are SGHVS and FQNEAQ. CDR3 in amino acids: CASSLALGPGANVLTF. In DNA form, the CDR3 reads TGTGCCAGCAGCTTAGCGTTAGGTCCTGGGGCCAACGTCCTGACTTTC.

The chain combines TRBV27 with TRBJ2-7; no firm D call. The CDR3 covers 13 residues. V lost 1 base and J 3 bases, leaving 7 bases between the germline ends. Germline CDR1 and CDR2: MNHEY and SMNVEV (reference sequence). CDR3: CASSLYGDYEQYF. The CDR3 nucleotides read TGTGCCAGCAGTTTATACGGTGACTACGAGCAGTACTTC.

To note about this clone: The sample carries other DNA sequences with the same CDR3. The gene calls are TRBV6-5 and TRBJ1-1; possibly TRBD1 for D (5 bases). The V gene's germline CDR1 is MNHEY and CDR2 SVGAGI. The CDR3 runs 13 residues. With 2 bases removed from V and 5 bases from J, the gap between germline ends came to 9 bases. The CDR3 coding sequence is TGTGCCAGCAGTTACGGACCAGGGACTGAAGCTTTCTTT. It translates to CASSYGPGTEAFF.

The gene calls are TRBV6-1 and TRBJ2-7; tentatively, D is TRBD2 (7 bases). V gave up 6 bases and J gave up 9 bases, with 21 bases separating them. From germline, CDR1 is MNHNS and CDR2 SASEGT. This CDR3 region has 14 residues. CDR3: CASRGGGPLIMQYF. CDR3 bases: TGTGCCAGCAGAGGGGGAGGGCCGCTTATAATGCAGTACTTC.

The chain links TRBV27 to TRBJ2-2, with 10 positions matching TRBD2. The CDR3 length is 16 residues. The germline V gene has CDR1 MNHEY and CDR2 SMNVEV (reference sequence). V shed 6 bases, J shed 7 bases, and the junction held 11 bases outside the gene matches. The CDR3 nucleotides are TGTGCCAGCAGCCTTCTAGCGGGGGCGTTGAGCGGGGAGCTGTTTTTT. This codes for CASSLLAGALSGELFF.

The chain links TRBV13 to TRBJ2-3; D is unresolved. The CDR3 spans 13 residues. CDR1 and CDR2 (germline): PRHDT, FYEKMQ (reference sequence). V was clipped by 6 bases and J by 2 bases, with 9 bases between them. Here the CDR3 reads CASRGSSTDTQYF. In nucleotides, the CDR3 is TGTGCCAGCAGGGGATCATCCACAGATACGCAGTATTTT.

V usage is TRBV19 and J usage is TRBJ2-7, with TRBD1 as a possible D gene (6 bases). Trimming stripped 3 bases from V and 2 bases from J, with 8 bases between. Germline V gene lookup returns CDR1 LNHDA and CDR2 SQIVND (reference sequence). The CDR3 is 13 residues long. CDR3 amino acids: CASSIGDTYEQYF. The CDR3 DNA sequence: TGTGCCAGTAGTATCGGGGACACCTACGAGCAGTACTTC.

The chain employs TRBV10-3 and TRBJ2-2, with TRBD1 as a possible D gene (5 bases). The V end lost 0 bases, the J end lost 4 bases, and 12 bases lay between the germline ends. The CDR3 is made up of 16 amino acids. CDR1 is ENHRY, CDR2 SYGVKD, per germline. In nucleotides, the CDR3 is TGTGCCATCAGTGAGTCCCAAGGGGATGGCACCGGGGAGCTGTTTTTT. Translating it yields CAISESQGDGTGELFF.

This clone came up once. The J gene is TRBJ2-1, the V gene TRBV4-2, with 16 bases that match TRBD2. The CDR3 is made up of 17 amino acids. V gave up 3 bases and J gave up 5 bases; unmatched junction bases: 4. Germline CDR1 is LGHNA and CDR2 is YNFKEQ. This CDR3 reads CASSQGLAGGPHNEQFF. The CDR3 nucleotides are TGTGCCAGCAGCCAGGGACTAGCGGGAGGGCCCCACAATGAGCAGTTCTTC.

J is TRBJ2-3 and V is TRBV9; TRBD2 matches at 11 bases. Trimming took 4 bases from V and 2 from J; bases not matched to a gene: 6. The CDR3 runs to 16 residues. In germline, CDR1 is SGDLS, CDR2 YYNGEE. CDR3 in DNA: TGTGCCAGCAGCCATGGACTAGCGGGCCTCACAGATACGCAGTATTTT. As protein: CASSHGLAGLTDTQYF.

The gene calls are TRBV5-4 and TRBJ2-1; TRBD2 might be the D (5 bases). CDR1 and CDR2 (germline): SGHNT, YYREEE (reference sequence). The CDR3 is 15 residues long. Trimming cost V 5 bases and J 0 bases, with 12 bases left between them. DNA of the CDR3: TGTGCCAGCAGGCGGGCGGGCAGCTCCTACAATGAGCAGTTCTTC. This sequence encodes CASRRAGSSYNEQFF.

The chain employs TRBV19 and TRBJ2-5; 11 bases are a match to TRBD2. Germline-derived CDR1 and CDR2 are LNHDA and SQIVND (reference sequence). The CDR3 covers 15 residues. V was clipped by 6 bases and J by 1 base; unmatched bases: 4. CDR3 sequence (DNA): TGTGCCAGTAGCCAGGGACTAGCGGCCCAAGAGACCCAGTACTTC. Translation gives CASSQGLAAQETQYF.

The chain couples TRBV29-1 to TRBJ1-2; possibly TRBD1 for D (6 bases). Per the germline V gene, CDR1 is SQVTM and CDR2 is ANQGSEA. The CDR3 spans 12 residues. The germline V and J ends were trimmed by 6 bases and 6 bases, with 14 bases remaining between them. CDR3 bases: TGCAGCGTCCCAGGGGTCAGGGATGGCTACACCTTC. Translation gives CSVPGVRDGYTF.

This sequence joins TRBV9 and TRBJ2-1, with 9 bases fitting TRBD1. The CDR3 has 14 amino acids. Germline-derived CDR1 and CDR2 are SGDLS and YYNGEE. V lost 2 bases, J lost 5 bases, and 2 bases stayed unmatched. The CDR3 region is CASSVRDRDNEQFF. In DNA, the CDR3 is TGTGCCAGCAGCGTCCGGGACAGGGACAATGAGCAGTTCTTC. Full variable domain (outside the CDR3, taken from reference TRBV9 and TRBJ2-1): DSGVTQTPKHLITATGQRVTLRCSPRSGDLSVYWYQQSLDQGLQFLIQYYNGEERAKGNILERFSAQQFPDLHSELNLSSLELGDSALYFCASSVRDRDNEQFFGPGTRLTVL.

V and J are TRBV7-3 and TRBJ2-3; D may be TRBD1 (5 bases). CDR3 length equals 16 residues. Trimming pared 5 bases from V and 2 bases from J, leaving 17 bases between. CDR1 is SGHTA, CDR2 FQGTGA, per germline. The CDR3 sequence: CASSPLGPPITDTQYF. The DNA for the CDR3 is TGTGCCAGCAGCCCCTTGGGGCCCCCTATCACAGATACGCAGTATTTT.